One TCR beta chain is described in this entry. The data originate from a study of blood T cell repertoires in COVID-19. Whole-study context: The samples span acute and convalescent COVID-19 from the United States, Italy and Spain.

CDR3 length equals 15 residues. Germline CDR1 GTSNPN, CDR2 SVGIG (reference sequence). J lost 0 bases, V lost 3 bases, and 6 bases had no gene match. Profiling relied on immunoSEQ multiplex PCR, and the TCRdb table lists in-frame clones only, not all of them. The sample lists just over 650,000 clones, just under 90% occurring once. The source of this sequence is a woman aged 18-35 years with acute or convalescent COVID-19. This sequence joins TRBV30 and TRBJ1-1, with 8 bases fitting TRBD1. Sequencing was performed on peripheral blood. This chain's CDR3 is CAWSELTGVNTEAFF. Written as DNA, the CDR3 is TGTGCCTGGAGCGAGCTGACAGGGGTGAACACTGAAGCTTTCTTT.